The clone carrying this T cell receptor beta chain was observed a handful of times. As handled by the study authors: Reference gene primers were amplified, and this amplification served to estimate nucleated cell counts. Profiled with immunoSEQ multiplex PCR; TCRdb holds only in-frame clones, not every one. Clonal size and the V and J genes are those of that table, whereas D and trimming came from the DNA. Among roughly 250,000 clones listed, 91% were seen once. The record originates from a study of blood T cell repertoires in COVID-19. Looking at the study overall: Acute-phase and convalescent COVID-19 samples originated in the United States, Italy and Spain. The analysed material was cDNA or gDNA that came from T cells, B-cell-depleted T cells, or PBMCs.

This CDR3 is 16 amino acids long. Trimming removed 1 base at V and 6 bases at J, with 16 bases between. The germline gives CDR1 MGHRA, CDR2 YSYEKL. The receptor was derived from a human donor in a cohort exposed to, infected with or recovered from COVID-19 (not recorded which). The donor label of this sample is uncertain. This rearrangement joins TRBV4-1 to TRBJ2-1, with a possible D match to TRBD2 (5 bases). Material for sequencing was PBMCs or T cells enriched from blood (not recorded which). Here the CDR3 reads CASSQGVRADGNEQFF. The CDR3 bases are TGCGCCAGCAGCCAAGGTGTTAGAGCGGATGGCAATGAGCAGTTCTTC.